Listed below are T cell receptor beta chains from one sample, sequenced in a study of identical twins. TCRdb re-called the 5' RACE reads with MiXCR, one entry per CDR3 protein. Among roughly 770,000 distinct CDR3 sequences listed, 15% to 20% were seen once. The same sample was also used in a study of T cells expressing NK-cell markers.

Material: PBMCs. Receptors were obtained from a young woman in good health. Both conserved end residues are part of each CDR3. The order of the fields is D gene, V gene, clone size, J gene, CDR3 protein, CDR3 DNA. A D gene is named only where the DNA matches it firmly. The size entry is marked missing in some rows and otherwise reads once, few, many or a size class.

>TRBD1|TRBV20-1|few|TRBJ1-1
CSASGGWAEAFF
TGCAGTGCGTCAGGGGGTTGGGCTGAAGCTTTCTTT
>-|TRBV6-1|few|TRBJ2-1
CASSEALEGRFF
TGTGCCAGCAGTGAAGCGCTGGAGGGAAGGTTCTTC
>-|TRBV9|many|TRBJ2-7
CASSVGIFYEQYF
TGTGCCAGCAGCGTAGGGATCTTCTACGAGCAGTACTTC
>-|TRBV18|few|TRBJ2-7
CASSPSNRGGLYEQYF
TGTGCCAGCTCACCCTCCAACAGGGGAGGCCTCTACGAGCAGTACTTC
>TRBD2|TRBV20-1|few|TRBJ2-7
CSARGETSGVKQYF
TGCAGTGCTAGAGGGGAGACTAGCGGTGTCAAGCAGTACTTC
>-|TRBV13|-|TRBJ1-2
CASSSLGLGYTF
TGTGCCAGCAGCTCCTTGGGACTGGGCTACACCTTC
>-|TRBV12-3/TRBV12-4|-|TRBJ2-3
CASTLDYSRDTQYF
TGTGCCAGCACCCTAGACTACTCCCGGGATACGCAGTATTTT
>TRBD1|TRBV18|few|TRBJ2-6
CASSPDRVVRANVLTF
TGTGCCAGCTCACCGGACAGGGTAGTGCGGGCCAACGTCCTGACTTTC
>TRBD1|TRBV18|-|TRBJ2-7
CASSPGQGTTYEQYF
TGTGCCAGCTCCCCGGGACAGGGGACGACCTACGAGCAGTACTTC
>-|TRBV24-1|many|TRBJ2-1
CATSSERSEQFF
TGTGCCACCAGCTCGGAGCGGAGTGAGCAGTTCTTC
>-|TRBV14|few|TRBJ1-1
CASSQALSREAFF
TGTGCCAGCAGCCAAGCACTGTCACGTGAAGCTTTCTTT
>-|TRBV12-3/TRBV12-4|few|TRBJ1-4
CASSTTRPTNEKLFF
TGTGCCAGCAGTACGACTCGGCCCACTAATGAAAAACTGTTTTTT
>TRBD2|TRBV20-1|-|TRBJ2-5
CSARVSGSETQYF
TGCAGTGCTAGAGTTAGCGGGAGCGAGACCCAGTACTTC
>TRBD2|TRBV12-3/TRBV12-4|-|TRBJ2-2
CASSLSVTSGYTGELFF
TGTGCCAGCAGTCTTTCCGTGACTAGCGGATACACCGGGGAGCTGTTTTTT
>TRBD2|TRBV27|-|TRBJ2-5
CASSLDPAGGAETQYF
TGTGCCAGCAGTTTAGATCCGGCGGGGGGGGCAGAGACCCAGTACTTC
>-|TRBV20-1|-|TRBJ1-2
CSARAGRGNGYTF
TGCAGTGCTAGGGCGGGGAGGGGAAATGGCTACACCTTC
>TRBD2|TRBV2|-|TRBJ2-5
CASSLWKRGGPAQETQYF
TGTGCCAGCAGTTTGTGGAAGCGGGGGGGCCCCGCACAAGAGACCCAGTACTTC
>TRBD2|TRBV5-4|-|TRBJ2-7
CASSLAGRGTFYEQYF
TGTGCCAGCAGCTTGGCCGGGCGGGGGACTTTCTACGAGCAGTACTTC
>-|TRBV5-5|many|TRBJ1-5
CASSWMGTGSNQPQHF
TGTGCCAGCAGCTGGATGGGTACAGGGAGCAATCAGCCCCAGCATTTT
>TRBD2|TRBV20-1|-|TRBJ2-2
CSAPRLAGGLSGELFF
TGCAGTGCTCCCCGACTAGCGGGAGGTCTATCCGGGGAGCTGTTTTTT
>-|TRBV12-3/TRBV12-4|-|TRBJ2-5
CASSYITGSGKTQYF
TGTGCCAGCAGCTACATCACAGGGAGCGGAAAGACCCAGTACTTC
>-|TRBV20-1|many|TRBJ1-5
CSASPGYAEPQHF
TGCAGTGCTAGTCCGGGGTACGCGGAGCCCCAGCATTTT
>-|TRBV20-1|-|TRBJ2-1
CSASQWVVADRNEQFF
TGCAGTGCTAGCCAATGGGTAGTAGCGGACCGCAATGAGCAGTTCTTC
>-|TRBV15|few|TRBJ1-3
CATSRADTISGNTIYF
TGTGCCACCAGCAGAGCTGACACTATCTCTGGAAACACCATATATTTT
>TRBD1|TRBV20-1|few|TRBJ1-2
CSVRGQANYGYTF
TGCAGTGTAAGGGGACAGGCTAACTATGGCTACACCTTC
>TRBD2|TRBV9|few|TRBJ2-1
CASSVGLVPEQFF
TGTGCCAGCAGCGTGGGACTAGTTCCTGAGCAGTTCTTC
>-|TRBV7-3|-|TRBJ2-1
CASSPPGRGRLNEQFF
TGTGCCAGCAGCCCTCCGGGGAGGGGGCGACTGAATGAGCAGTTCTTC
>-|TRBV2|few|TRBJ2-7
CASSGGGFYEQYF
TGTGCCAGCAGTGGTGGGGGATTCTACGAGCAGTACTTC
>-|TRBV11-2|-|TRBJ2-1
CASSFLQSYNEQFF
TGTGCCAGCAGCTTTTTACAGTCCTACAATGAGCAGTTCTTC
>-|TRBV11-2|-|TRBJ2-1
CASSLEVARLNEQFF
TGTGCCAGCAGCTTAGAAGTAGCGCGGCTCAATGAGCAGTTCTTC
>-|TRBV11-2|few|TRBJ2-7
CASRRLVGYEQYF
TGTGCCAGCAGAAGACTAGTGGGCTACGAGCAGTACTTC
>TRBD2|TRBV6-2/TRBV6-3|-|TRBJ2-5
CASRLAGSWETQYF
TGTGCCAGCAGACTAGCGGGATCGTGGGAGACCCAGTACTTC
>-|TRBV12-5|few|TRBJ2-6
CAGRSGANVLTF
TGTGCGGGGCGATCAGGGGCCAACGTCCTGACTTTC
>-|TRBV10-3|-|TRBJ2-7
CATGERTAYEQYF
TGTGCCACCGGTGAACGGACAGCCTACGAGCAGTACTTC
>-|TRBV3-1|-|TRBJ2-1
CASSRSEGDNEQFF
TGTGCCAGCAGCCGGTCGGAGGGAGACAATGAGCAGTTCTTC
>-|TRBV12-3/TRBV12-4|-|TRBJ2-7
CASSLRGRNDEQYF
TGTGCCAGCAGTTTAAGGGGGAGAAACGACGAGCAGTACTTC
>TRBD2|TRBV20-1|-|TRBJ2-7
CSARVLLATSGSSRYEQYF
TGCAGTGCTAGAGTCCTGCTAGCGACTAGCGGGAGTTCCCGGTACGAGCAGTACTTC
>-|TRBV12-3/TRBV12-4|few|TRBJ1-1
CASSNDGKNTEAFF
TGTGCCAGCAGCAATGACGGGAAGAACACTGAAGCTTTCTTT
>-|TRBV12-3/TRBV12-4|few|TRBJ2-1
CASSLAGVSEQFF
TGTGCCAGCAGTTTAGCGGGGGTCAGTGAGCAGTTCTTC
>-|TRBV7-8|-|TRBJ2-1
CASSLTPVARGAYNEQFF
TGTGCCAGCAGCTTAACCCCCGTGGCCCGTGGAGCCTACAATGAGCAGTTCTTC
>TRBD1|TRBV7-6|few|TRBJ2-1
CASSLEQQGGRNEQFF
TGTGCCAGCAGCTTAGAACAACAGGGGGGACGCAATGAGCAGTTCTTC
>-|TRBV12-3/TRBV12-4|few|TRBJ1-5
CASSEGRGPQHF
TGTGCCAGCAGTGAGGGTAGGGGGCCCCAGCATTTT
>TRBD2|TRBV6-2/TRBV6-3|-|TRBJ2-1
CASRETSGGAGSYNEQFF
TGTGCCAGCAGGGAAACTAGCGGGGGGGCCGGATCCTACAATGAGCAGTTCTTC
>-|TRBV29-1|many|TRBJ1-5
CSVASANQPQHF
TGCAGCGTTGCGTCAGCCAATCAGCCCCAGCATTTT
>TRBD2|TRBV6-2/TRBV6-3|-|TRBJ2-5
CASTDYRLARETQYF
TGTGCCAGCACCGATTATAGACTAGCGCGAGAGACCCAGTACTTC
>TRBD2|TRBV20-1|few|TRBJ2-1
CSARGQPGLAGVGQFF
TGCAGTGCTAGAGGACAACCGGGACTAGCGGGGGTAGGGCAGTTCTTC
>-|TRBV6-2/TRBV6-3|few|TRBJ2-2
CAIRTANTGELFF
TGTGCCATTCGGACGGCAAACACCGGGGAGCTGTTTTTT
>-|TRBV6-5|-|TRBJ2-2
CASAEYTGELFF
TGTGCCAGCGCCGAATACACCGGGGAGCTGTTTTTT
>-|TRBV25-1|-|TRBJ2-3
CASMQGGQHTDTQYF
TGTGCCAGCATGCAGGGGGGACAGCACACAGATACGCAGTATTTT
>-|TRBV6-2/TRBV6-3|-|TRBJ2-3
CASSYFPGIGSPDTQYF
TGTGCCAGCAGTTACTTCCCGGGGATCGGGTCCCCAGATACGCAGTATTTT
>-|TRBV5-1|few|TRBJ2-1
CASLIPGGNEQFF
TGCGCCAGCCTTATTCCAGGGGGGAATGAGCAGTTCTTC
>-|TRBV7-3|-|TRBJ2-7
CASKTPYTYEQYF
TGTGCCAGCAAGACGCCTTACACCTACGAGCAGTACTTC
>TRBD1|TRBV20-1|few|TRBJ2-6
CSARGPGTASSGANVLTF
TGCAGTGCTAGAGGCCCCGGGACAGCTTCCTCTGGGGCCAACGTCCTGACTTTC
>TRBD1|TRBV12-3/TRBV12-4|many|TRBJ2-7
CASSLTGITYEQYF
TGTGCCAGCAGTCTGACAGGGATTACCTACGAGCAGTACTTC
>-|TRBV5-5|few|TRBJ2-1
CASSPLWRNLDEQFF
TGTGCCAGCAGCCCCTTGTGGAGGAATTTGGATGAGCAGTTCTTC
>-|TRBV12-3/TRBV12-4|-|TRBJ2-1
CASSFQPTYNEQFF
TGTGCCAGCAGTTTTCAACCCACCTACAATGAGCAGTTCTTC
>-|TRBV12-3/TRBV12-4|-|TRBJ1-2
CASTSGSNYGYTF
TGTGCCAGCACCTCTGGGTCTAACTATGGCTACACCTTC
>-|TRBV6-5|once|TRBJ1-5
CASSYVQQSNQPQHF
TGTGCCAGCAGTTATGTCCAGCAGAGCAATCAGCCCCAGCATTTT
>-|TRBV7-9|-|TRBJ2-1
CASSTKFYEQFF
TGTGCCAGCAGCACCAAATTCTATGAGCAGTTCTTC